The 9 T cell receptor beta chains reported below all come from one sample, sequenced in a study of OX40 agonist ivuxolimab in advanced cancers. Assay: immunoSEQ multiplex PCR; the TCRdb copy retains only in-frame clones and omits some. Among around 20,000 clones listed, 70% to 80% were seen once. Sequenced here: CD4+ or CD8+ T cells sorted from blood, sampled in a trial of the OX40 agonist ivuxolimab. The source is an adult with an advanced solid tumor such as melanoma, head and neck, liver or kidney cancer.

The chain employs TRBV4-3 and TRBJ1-5; D unresolved. The CDR3 contains 14 residues. Germline CDR1 LGHNA, CDR2 YSLEER. The V end lost 2 bases, the J end lost 6 bases, and 11 bases lay between the germline ends. The CDR3 DNA reads TGCGCCAGCAGCCAAAACCTCGCCGGTCAGCCCCAGCATTTT. It yields the protein CASSQNLAGQPQHF.

The rearrangement links TRBV7-9 to TRBJ1-2, with 8 bases matching TRBD1. The V segment lost 5 bases and the J segment 3 bases; nucleotides outside the gene matches: 5. From germline, CDR1 is SEHNR and CDR2 FQNEAQ (reference sequence). The CDR3 is 14 amino acids. CDR3 coding DNA: TGTGCCAGCAGCCCCACACAGGGGGACTATGGCTACACCTTC. Residues: CASSPTQGDYGYTF.

About this clone itself: The CDR3 carries no conserved terminal phenylalanine or tryptophan, so it likely arises from a read error. The DNA is left out, because the CDR3 cannot be placed on it with certainty; the CDR3 is given as TCRdb lists it. This chain's CDR3 is CASSPPDLLLC. The chain couples TRBV11-3 to TRBJ1-4. From its first to its last residue, the CDR3 has 11 amino acids. CDR1 is SGHNT and CDR2 is YENEEA in the germline V gene.

V is TRBV29-1 and J is TRBJ2-1, with 7 bases matching TRBD1. The CDR3 covers 12 residues. From germline, CDR1 is SQVTM and CDR2 ANQGSEA. V shed 6 bases, J shed 4 bases, and the junction held 3 bases outside the gene matches. The CDR3 reads CSVRGQYNEQFF. CDR3 sequence (DNA): TGCAGCGTCCGGGGACAGTACAATGAGCAGTTCTTC.

J is TRBJ1-5 and V is TRBV5-6, with unresolved D. The CDR3 loop spans 13 amino acids. Trimming left V 4 bases short and J 2 bases short, with 7 bases between. Per the germline V gene, CDR1 is SGHDT and CDR2 is YYEEEE. Here the CDR3 reads CASSRWGNQPQHF. In DNA form, the CDR3 reads TGTGCCAGCAGCAGGTGGGGCAATCAGCCCCAGCATTTT.

The CDR3 sequence: CAWSVLRRVRDEAFF. CDR3 in DNA: TGTGCCTGGAGTGTACTAAGGAGGGTCAGGGATGAAGCTTTCTTT. The V gene is TRBV30, the J gene TRBJ1-1, with D perhaps TRBD1 (5 bases). The V end lost 0 bases, the J end lost 7 bases, and 18 bases lay between the germline ends. The CDR3 runs to 15 residues. The germline V gene encodes CDR1 GTSNPN and CDR2 SVGIG (reference sequence).

This clone was found a few times. Here the CDR3 reads CASRTSGGTYEQYF. The CDR3, as DNA: TGTGCCTCAAGAACTAGCGGGGGTACCTACGAGCAGTACTTC. The V and J genes are TRBV30 and TRBJ2-7, with 11 nucleotides matching TRBD2. Trimming cost V 7 bases and J 2 bases; bases outside gene matches: 7. Germline CDR1 is GTSNPN and CDR2 is SVGIG (reference sequence). This CDR3 is built from 14 residues.

This clone was picked up one time. The rearrangement uses TRBV2 and TRBJ2-1; 8 bases line up with TRBD1. Germline lookup yields CDR1 SNHLY and CDR2 FYNNEI. CDR3 size: 13 residues. V was clipped by 8 bases and J by 4 bases; unmatched bases: 4. CDR3 sequence (DNA): TGTGCCAGCGGACAGGGAGAGTACAATGAGCAGTTCTTC. This translates into CASGQGEYNEQFF.

The CDR3 region is CASSGLGGNTIYF. The CDR3 DNA is TGTGCCAGCAGTGGGCTGGGGGGCAACACCATATATTTT. The chain has TRBV6-5 and TRBJ1-3; possible D gene TRBD1, 6 bases. Germline V CDR1 and CDR2: MNHEY, SVGAGI. The CDR3 runs to 13 residues. Trimming cost V 5 bases and J 7 bases, with 12 bases left between them.